The rows below give T cell receptor beta chains drawn from one sample of a study of shared T cell receptors in the human thymus. Sequenced by immunoSEQ multiplex PCR; TCRdb stores in-frame clones only, minus some. Here the sample spans some 760,000 clones, around 85% being singletons. The same sample was also used in a study of human thymus T cells.

The sample comprised thymocytes. The receptors shown here come from a girl less than two years old with a congenital heart defect. CDR3s include the opening cysteine and the closing phenylalanine or tryptophan.

CDR3 protein	V gene	J gene
CAWIIKRWQGGGYTF	TRBV30	TRBJ1-2
CASSESGTGGDYGYTF	TRBV10-2	TRBJ1-2
CASSLKIGGPPGANVLTF	TRBV7-6	TRBJ2-6
CASSDLTPTGGSYEQYF	TRBV25-1	TRBJ2-7
CASSQLALLQGRPANEKLFF	TRBV4-1	TRBJ1-4
CATSRVRGAGEETQYF	TRBV15	TRBJ2-5
CASSHLYEQYF	TRBV14	TRBJ2-7
CASSCRIIQGAGQPQHF	TRBV5-1	TRBJ1-5
CASSRDTLKINEQFF	TRBV6-1	TRBJ2-1
CASSLVGRRGVTDTQYF	TRBV11-2	TRBJ2-3
CASTLFPFPRYNEQFF	TRBV7-9	TRBJ2-1
CASSPTGTGFLSYEQYF	TRBV7-9	TRBJ2-7
CASSSRGGSYNEQFF	TRBV6-5	TRBJ2-1
CASSAGQGHGCNQPQHF	TRBV2	TRBJ1-5
CASSLASGGAGGVKNIQYF	TRBV5-4	TRBJ2-4
CASSHVGSGGARYTGELFF	TRBV7-7	TRBJ2-2
CASSQGQGNTEAFF	TRBV10-2	TRBJ1-1
CASSQASLGLAGGPEQFF	TRBV16	TRBJ2-1
CASKGPEGSTEAFF	TRBV6-1	TRBJ1-1
CASGPQVVGYPYGYTF	TRBV12-5	TRBJ1-2
CASSLAVGRWYIQYF	TRBV5-5	TRBJ2-4
CASSPSTGGRNTEAFF	TRBV12-1	TRBJ1-1
CASQSRDRGQSEAFF	TRBV10-3	TRBJ1-1
CASSLEDSGNEQFF	TRBV7-9	TRBJ2-1
CASTPRMRNEQYF	TRBV27	TRBJ2-7
CASLTAADTHTDTQYF	TRBV5-1	TRBJ2-3
CASSFKRARHIQYF	TRBV11-1	TRBJ2-4
CASSRRQDNSPLHF	TRBV5-6	TRBJ1-6
CASSRVVRERAGTEAFF	TRBV19	TRBJ1-1